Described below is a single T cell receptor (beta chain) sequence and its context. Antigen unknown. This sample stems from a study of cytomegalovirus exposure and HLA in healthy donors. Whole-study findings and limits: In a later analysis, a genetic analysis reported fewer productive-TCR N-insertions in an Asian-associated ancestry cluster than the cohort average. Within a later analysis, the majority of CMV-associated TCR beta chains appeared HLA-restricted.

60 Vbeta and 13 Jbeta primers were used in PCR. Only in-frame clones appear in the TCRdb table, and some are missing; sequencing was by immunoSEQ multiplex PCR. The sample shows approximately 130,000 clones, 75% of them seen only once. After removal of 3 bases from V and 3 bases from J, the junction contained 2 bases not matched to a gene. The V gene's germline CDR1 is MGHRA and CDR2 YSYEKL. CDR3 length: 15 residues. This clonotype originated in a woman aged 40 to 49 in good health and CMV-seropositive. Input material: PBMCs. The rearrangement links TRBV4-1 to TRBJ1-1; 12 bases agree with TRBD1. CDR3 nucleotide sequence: TGCGCCAGCAGCCAGGGACAGGGGGCCGACACTGAAGCTTTCTTT. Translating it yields CASSQGQGADTEAFF.